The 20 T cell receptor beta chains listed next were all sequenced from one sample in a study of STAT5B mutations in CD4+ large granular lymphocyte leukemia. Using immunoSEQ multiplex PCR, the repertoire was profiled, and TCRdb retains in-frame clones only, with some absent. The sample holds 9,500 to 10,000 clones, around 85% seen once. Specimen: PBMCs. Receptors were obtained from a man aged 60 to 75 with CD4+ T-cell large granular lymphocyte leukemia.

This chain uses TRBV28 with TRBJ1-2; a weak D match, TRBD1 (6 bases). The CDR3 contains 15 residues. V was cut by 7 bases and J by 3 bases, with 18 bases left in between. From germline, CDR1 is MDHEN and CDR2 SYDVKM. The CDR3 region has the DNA TGTGCCAGCACCTTCTCTCCTGGGGGCGACTATGGCTACACCTTC. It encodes CASTFSPGGDYGYTF.

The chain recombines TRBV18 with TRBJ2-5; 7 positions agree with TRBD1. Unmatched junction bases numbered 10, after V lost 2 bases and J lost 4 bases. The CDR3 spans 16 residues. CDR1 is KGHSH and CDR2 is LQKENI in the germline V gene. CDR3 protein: CASSPEGALPAETQYF. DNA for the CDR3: TGTGCCAGCTCACCAGAGGGGGCTCTTCCCGCAGAGACCCAGTACTTC.

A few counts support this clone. DNA of the CDR3: TGTGCCAGCAGCCTCGGTGGGGGGATAGCTTTCTTT. The encoded protein is CASSLGGGIAFF. This chain joins TRBV7-3 and TRBJ1-1, with D possibly matching TRBD1 (5 bases). Looked up from germline, CDR1 is SGHTA and CDR2 is FQGTGA. V dropped 5 bases and J dropped 10 bases, with 14 bases sitting between them. The CDR3 is made up of 12 amino acids.

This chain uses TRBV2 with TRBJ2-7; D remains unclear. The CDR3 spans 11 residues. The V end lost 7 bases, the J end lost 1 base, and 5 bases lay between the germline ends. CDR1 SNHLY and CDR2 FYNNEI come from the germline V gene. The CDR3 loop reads CASTPSYEQYF. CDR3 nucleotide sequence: TGTGCCAGCACCCCGTCCTACGAGCAGTACTTC.

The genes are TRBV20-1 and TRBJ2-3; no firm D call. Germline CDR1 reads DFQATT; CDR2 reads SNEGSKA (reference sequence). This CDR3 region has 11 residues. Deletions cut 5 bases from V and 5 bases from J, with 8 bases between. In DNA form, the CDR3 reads TGCAGTGCTCCTATTGGAGATACGCAGTATTTT. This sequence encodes CSAPIGDTQYF.

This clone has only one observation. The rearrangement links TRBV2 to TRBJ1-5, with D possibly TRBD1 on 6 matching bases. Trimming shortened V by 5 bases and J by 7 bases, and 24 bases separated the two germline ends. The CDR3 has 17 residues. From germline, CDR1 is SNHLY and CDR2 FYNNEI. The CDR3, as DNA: TGTGCCAGCAGTATTTCCCTATTGGCAGGGGCAGACCAGCCCCAGCATTTT. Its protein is CASSISLLAGADQPQHF.

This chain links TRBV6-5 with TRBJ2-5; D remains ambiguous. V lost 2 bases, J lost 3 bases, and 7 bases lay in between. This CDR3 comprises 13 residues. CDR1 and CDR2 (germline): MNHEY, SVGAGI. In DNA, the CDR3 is TGTGCCAGCAGTTACGGGCCCAAAGAGACCCAGTACTTC. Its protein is CASSYGPKETQYF.

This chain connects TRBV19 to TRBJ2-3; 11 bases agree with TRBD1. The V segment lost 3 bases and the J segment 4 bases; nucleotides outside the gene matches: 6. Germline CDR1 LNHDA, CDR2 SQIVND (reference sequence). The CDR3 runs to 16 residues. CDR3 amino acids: CASSIRGQGAADTQYF. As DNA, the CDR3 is TGTGCCAGTAGTATTAGAGGACAGGGGGCCGCAGATACGCAGTATTTT.

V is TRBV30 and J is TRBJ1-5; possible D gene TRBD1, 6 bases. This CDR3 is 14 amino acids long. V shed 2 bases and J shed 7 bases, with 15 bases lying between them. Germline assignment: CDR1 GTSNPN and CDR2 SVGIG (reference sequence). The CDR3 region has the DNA TGTGCCTGGAGTCTTCAGGGGCCGAGGCAGCCCCAGCATTTT. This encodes CAWSLQGPRQPQHF. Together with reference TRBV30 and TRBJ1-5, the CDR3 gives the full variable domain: SQTIHQWPATLVQPVGSPLSLECTVEGTSNPNLYWYRQAAGRGLQLLFYSVGIGQISSEVPQNLSASRPQDRQFILSSKKLLLSDSGFYLCAWSLQGPRQPQHFGDGTRLSIL.

The CDR3 loop is CSVEDWVDSAGDEQFF. CDR3 bases: TGCAGCGTTGAAGATTGGGTTGACTCCGCCGGCGATGAGCAGTTCTTC. The V gene is TRBV29-1, the J gene TRBJ2-1; D call uncertain. In germline, CDR1 is SQVTM, CDR2 ANQGSEA. There are 16 residues in the CDR3. The germline V and J ends were trimmed by 0 bases and 8 bases, with 20 bases remaining between them.

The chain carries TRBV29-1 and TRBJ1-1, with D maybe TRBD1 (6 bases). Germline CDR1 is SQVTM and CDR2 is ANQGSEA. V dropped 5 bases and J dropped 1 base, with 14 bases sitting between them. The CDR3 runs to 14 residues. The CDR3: CSVKGGARNTEAFF. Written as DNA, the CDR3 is TGCAGCGTTAAGGGGGGGGCTCGGAACACTGAAGCTTTCTTT.

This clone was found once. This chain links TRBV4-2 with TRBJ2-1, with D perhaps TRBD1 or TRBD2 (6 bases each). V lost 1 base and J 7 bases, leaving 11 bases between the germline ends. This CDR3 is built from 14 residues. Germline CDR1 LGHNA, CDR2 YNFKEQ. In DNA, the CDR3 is TGTGCCAGCAGCCAAGCCCGAGGGGGGAATGAGCAGTTCTTC. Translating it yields CASSQARGGNEQFF.

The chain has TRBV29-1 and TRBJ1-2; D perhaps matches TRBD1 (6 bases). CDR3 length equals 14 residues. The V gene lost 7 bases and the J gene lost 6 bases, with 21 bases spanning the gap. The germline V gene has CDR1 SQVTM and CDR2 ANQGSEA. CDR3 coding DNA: TGCAGCGCTCAACAGGGTAGTTACGTGGATGGCTACACCTTC. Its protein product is CSAQQGSYVDGYTF. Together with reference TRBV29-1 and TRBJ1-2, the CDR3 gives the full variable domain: SAVISQKPSRDICQRGTSLTIQCQVDSQVTMMFWYRQQPGQSLTLIATANQGSEATYESGFVIDKFPISRPNLTFSTLTVSNMSPEDSSIYLCSAQQGSYVDGYTFGSGTRLTVV.

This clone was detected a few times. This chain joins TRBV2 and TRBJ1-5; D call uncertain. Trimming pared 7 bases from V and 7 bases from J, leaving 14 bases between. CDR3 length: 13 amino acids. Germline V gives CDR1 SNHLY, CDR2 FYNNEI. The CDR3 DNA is TGTGCCAGCAACCGACAAAATTCCCAGCCCCAGCATTTT. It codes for CASNRQNSQPQHF.

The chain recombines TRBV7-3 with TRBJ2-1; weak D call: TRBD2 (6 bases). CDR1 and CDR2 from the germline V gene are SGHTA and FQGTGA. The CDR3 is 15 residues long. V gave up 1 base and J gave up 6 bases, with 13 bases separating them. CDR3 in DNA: TGTGCCAGCAGCTTAAAAGGAGGGCCAACCAATGAGCAGTTCTTC. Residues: CASSLKGGPTNEQFF.

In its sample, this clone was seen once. CDR3 amino acids: CASSLGGGALEETQYF. Here the CDR3 DNA reads TGTGCCAGCAGTTTAGGTGGGGGGGCGCTTGAAGAGACCCAGTACTTC. This chain joins TRBV27 and TRBJ2-5, with D possibly being TRBD2 (7 bases). Germline CDR1 MNHEY, CDR2 SMNVEV (reference sequence). This CDR3 spans 16 amino acids. The V and J ends lost 2 bases and 3 bases respectively, with 16 bases between them.

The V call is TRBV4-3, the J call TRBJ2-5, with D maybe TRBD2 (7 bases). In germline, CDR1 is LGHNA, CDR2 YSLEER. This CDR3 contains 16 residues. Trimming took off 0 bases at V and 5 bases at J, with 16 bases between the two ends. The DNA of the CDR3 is TGCGCCAGCAGCCAAGATTACGGGGGGCCGCGGGAGACCCAGTACTTC. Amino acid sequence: CASSQDYGGPRETQYF.

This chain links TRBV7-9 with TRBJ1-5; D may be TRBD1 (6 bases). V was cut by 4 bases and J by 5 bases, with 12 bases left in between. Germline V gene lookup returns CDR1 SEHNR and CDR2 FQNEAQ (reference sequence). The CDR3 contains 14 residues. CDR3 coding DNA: TGTGCCAGCAGCTCGGACAGACGGGATCAGCCCCAGCATTTT. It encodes CASSSDRRDQPQHF.

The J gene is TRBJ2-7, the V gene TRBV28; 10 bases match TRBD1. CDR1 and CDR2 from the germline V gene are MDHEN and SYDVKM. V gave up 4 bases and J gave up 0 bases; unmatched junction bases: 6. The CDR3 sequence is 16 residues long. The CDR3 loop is CASSSTGTGVSYEQYF. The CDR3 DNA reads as TGTGCCAGCAGTTCGACCGGGACAGGGGTCTCCTACGAGCAGTACTTC.

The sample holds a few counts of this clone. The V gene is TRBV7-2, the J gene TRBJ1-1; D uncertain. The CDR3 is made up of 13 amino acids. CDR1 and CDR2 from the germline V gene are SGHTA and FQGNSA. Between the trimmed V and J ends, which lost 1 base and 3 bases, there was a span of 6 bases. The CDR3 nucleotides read TGTGCCAGCAGCTTAGTCGGTGACACTGAAGCTTTCTTT. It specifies CASSLVGDTEAFF.